The TCR beta chain described here comes from a study of shared clonotypes between healthy human individuals. This clone was counted many times. What it binds is not known. Germline CDR1 reads MRHNA; CDR2 reads SNTAGT. V was clipped by 4 bases and J by 5 bases; unmatched bases: 8. The CDR3 totals 15 residues. There were no recent acute infections or vaccinations among the donors, who were healthy HIV-negative adults. Profiling relied on immunoSEQ multiplex PCR, and the TCRdb table lists in-frame clones only, not all of them. The repertoire holds about 120,000 clones, with approximately 70% as singletons. Study-level results: Memory subsets generally showed lower estimated richness than naive subsets.

The chain has TRBV6-4 and TRBJ2-1; 7 nucleotides agree with TRBD2. This TCR derives from a woman in her twenties or thirties in good health. The sequenced sample was memory CD8+ T cells sorted from blood. Subset given: CD45RO+ cells pooled with CCR7-negative TemRA cells. CDR3 amino acids: CASSVQAGTNNEQFF. CDR3 coding DNA: TGTGCCAGCAGTGTTCAGGCCGGGACTAACAATGAGCAGTTCTTC.